The sequence of this TCR beta chain was determined in a study of blood T cell repertoires in COVID-19. About the research overall: Both acute and convalescent COVID-19 samples were obtained from the United States, Italy and Spain. PBMCs, B-cell-depleted T cells, or T cells were the source of the cDNA or gDNA that made up the material.

Germline values: CDR1 ENHRY, CDR2 SYGVKD. V shed 5 bases and J 2 bases; nucleotides not matched to a gene: 4. CDR3 length equals 16 residues. In the source study's methods: Counts of nucleated cells, estimated from reference gene primer amplification, were obtained. Data came from immunoSEQ multiplex PCR; TCRdb stores just in-frame clones and leaves some out. D and trimming come from the DNA, and the V and J calls and clone size come from that table. The sample holds 410,000 or so clones, about nine tenths seen once. The TCR comes from a woman in her 30s with active or convalescent COVID-19. This chain uses TRBV10-3 with TRBJ2-1, with 12 bases lining up with TRBD2. Specimen: peripheral blood. CDR3 sequence (DNA): TGTGCCATCAGTACCTCTAGCGGGAGGGCCTACAATGAGCAGTTCTTC. Translated: CAISTSSGRAYNEQFF.